Presented here are 4 T cell receptor beta chains from one specimen sequenced in a study of T-cell memory formation after mild COVID-19. TCRdb analysed the 5' RACE reads with MiXCR anew, one entry per CDR3 protein. The top ten hold about a fifth of the sample, which has more than 300,000 distinct CDR3 sequences, roughly 15% seen once. What was sequenced was PBMCs or a T cell subset sorted from them (not recorded which). These receptors originate from a man aged 18-30 years who had mild COVID-19 (a few samples of this study predate the infection). Cell type and time point are not known.

This chain joins TRBV28 and TRBJ2-7; D unclear. The germline gives CDR1 MDHEN, CDR2 SYDVKM. The V and J ends lost 5 bases and 6 bases respectively, with 20 bases between them. The CDR3 totals 15 residues. CDR3 DNA: TGTGCCAGCAGTAGAGCTACGTCGGGTCGCTCCGAGCAGTACGTC. As protein: CASSRATSGRSEQYV.

This clonotype turned up a few times. The genes are TRBV6-2 or TRBV6-3 and TRBJ1-5; perhaps TRBD1 as D (5 bases). Trimming removed 2 bases from V and 5 bases from J, with 19 bases in between. Per germline, CDR1 MNHEY and CDR2 SVGEGT. The CDR3 spans 17 residues. The CDR3, as DNA: TGTGCCAGCAGTTACACCCTAGCAGGGAAATCGCATCAGCCCCAGCATTTT. Translating gives CASSYTLAGKSHQPQHF.

This clonotype was recorded many times. V and J are TRBV4-3 and TRBJ2-7; possibly TRBD1 or TRBD2 for D (5 bases each). Germline values: CDR1 LGHNA, CDR2 YSLEER. The CDR3 is 18 amino acids. V was clipped by 0 bases and J by 1 base, with 19 bases between them. The CDR3 DNA reads TGCGCCAGCAGCCAAGATTTAATTACCGGGACGGCTTCCTACGAGCAGTACTTC. Its translation is CASSQDLITGTASYEQYF.

The sample holds many counts of this clonotype. The chain carries TRBV7-2 and TRBJ2-1, with D perhaps matching TRBD1 (6 bases). V lost 1 base and J lost 7, with 11 bases in between. CDR1 and CDR2 (germline): SGHTA, FQGNSA. The CDR3 contains 14 residues. In nucleotides, the CDR3 is TGTGCCAGCAGCTTAGAGAGGACAGAGAATGAGCAGTTCTTC. Protein: CASSLERTENEQFF.